The rows below give T cell receptor beta chains drawn from one sample of a study of T-cell memory formation after mild COVID-19. TCRdb fed the 5' RACE reads into MiXCR, producing one record per CDR3 protein. The profile shows around 340,000 distinct CDR3 sequences, around 13% of them singletons. The sample was PBMCs or a T cell subset sorted from them (not recorded which). The receptors shown here come from a man between 18 and 35 years old who had mild COVID-19 (a few samples of this study predate the infection). Cell type and time point are not known. Both conserved end residues are part of each CDR3. Each record gives: D gene, J gene, clone size, V gene, CDR3 DNA, CDR3 protein. The D gene is left open where the match is weak. The listing skips clone size in some rows; elsewhere it reads once, few, many or a size class.

.,TRBJ2-3,many,TRBV5-1,TGCGCCAGCAGCTTGGACCTAGATACGCAGTATTTT,CASSLDLDTQYF
.,TRBJ2-3,.,TRBV5-1,TGCGCCAGCAGCTTGTGGCCTTCCACTAGCACAGATACGCAGTATTTT,CASSLWPSTSTDTQYF
.,TRBJ1-2,once,TRBV5-1,TGCGCCAGCAGCTTGGAGAGGGACAAATCGATCTATGGCTACACCTTC,CASSLERDKSIYGYTF
.,TRBJ1-1,.,TRBV6-6,TGTGCCAGCAGTTACGGGCAGCTCAACACTGAAGCTTTCTTT,CASSYGQLNTEAFF
TRBD2,TRBJ2-3,.,TRBV3-1,TGTGCCAGCAGCACTAGCGGGGCAACAGATACGCAGTATTTT,CASSTSGATDTQYF
TRBD2,TRBJ2-1,few,TRBV4-3,TGCGCCAGCAGCCAAGCTAGCGGATTATACAATGAGCAGTTCTTC,CASSQASGLYNEQFF
.,TRBJ2-1,few,TRBV20-1,TGCTCCATCCCTGGCCTGCGGGGAACCTACAATGAGCAGTTCTTC,CSIPGLRGTYNEQFF
.,TRBJ2-5,.,TRBV18,TGTGCCAGCTCACCAAGGACGGAGACCCAGTACTTC,CASSPRTETQYF
TRBD2,TRBJ2-1,many,TRBV11-2,TGTGCCAGCAGCCAGGGCGGGCTAGCGGGGGATGAGCAGTTCTTC,CASSQGGLAGDEQFF
.,TRBJ1-4,.,TRBV7-9,TGTGCCAGCAGCGCGGAAGGAGAAAAACTGTTTTTT,CASSAEGEKLFF
TRBD1,TRBJ2-1,.,TRBV5-1,TGCGCCAGCACCTGGACAGGGACCTACAATGAGCAGTTCTTC,CASTWTGTYNEQFF
TRBD1,TRBJ1-1,.,TRBV5-1,TGCGCCAGCAGCTCGCTCCAGGGGGCTGGGGTGGCTTTCTTT,CASSSLQGAGVAFF
.,TRBJ1-1,many,TRBV5-5,TGTGCCAGCAGCCCGACGGGACCGCGGAACACTGAAGCTTTCTTT,CASSPTGPRNTEAFF
.,TRBJ2-3,.,TRBV14,TGTGCCAGCAGCGACCTGAGGCCAGGGCGGCCAGATACGCAGTATTTT,CASSDLRPGRPDTQYF
TRBD2,TRBJ2-1,few,TRBV7-9,TGTGCCAGCAGCCCCTTGCGGGGGGTGGCCTACAATGAGCAGTTCTTC,CASSPLRGVAYNEQFF
.,TRBJ1-2,few,TRBV4-3,TGCGCCAGCAGCCAAGATTATCGGACACAGGTTAACTATGGCTACACCTTC,CASSQDYRTQVNYGYTF
.,TRBJ2-7,few,TRBV20-1,TGCAGTGCTAGCGAGGAGTCCTACGAGCAGTACTTC,CSASEESYEQYF
.,TRBJ1-3,few,TRBV7-9,TGTGCCAGCAGCTTCACCGGGTTTGGAAACACCATATATTTT,CASSFTGFGNTIYF
TRBD1,TRBJ2-1,.,TRBV7-9,TGTGCCAGCAGTCGTGGACAGGGCGTCGATGAGCAGTTCTTC,CASSRGQGVDEQFF
.,TRBJ2-1,few,TRBV29-1,TGCAGCGTTGTAGGGGGGGATCGAGAGCAGTTCTTC,CSVVGGDREQFF
.,TRBJ2-6,.,TRBV20-1,TGCAGTGCTAGATGGGGAACTGGGGCCAACGTCCTGACTTTC,CSARWGTGANVLTF
.,TRBJ1-1,few,TRBV5-1,TGCGCCAGCAGCTTCCAAACAGCGACCGGTGAAGCTTTCTTT,CASSFQTATGEAFF
TRBD2,TRBJ2-3,.,TRBV6-2/TRBV6-3,TGTGCCAGCAGCCGTCTAGCGGGGGCCGTAGCAGATACGCAGTATTTT,CASSRLAGAVADTQYF
.,TRBJ1-5,few,TRBV7-8,TGTGCCAGCAGCCACAGGGACCAGCCCCAGCATTTT,CASSHRDQPQHF
.,TRBJ2-3,few,TRBV5-6,TGTGCCAGCAGCTTACCGGAAGCGGATTACACAGATACGCAGTATTTT,CASSLPEADYTDTQYF
.,TRBJ1-1,few,TRBV19,TGTGCCAGTAGTATAGGCAGGGCCACTGAAGCTTTCTTT,CASSIGRATEAFF
.,TRBJ2-7,.,TRBV6-5,TGTGCCAGCAGTGTACAGGGCGAAGCCTACGAGCAGTACTTC,CASSVQGEAYEQYF
.,TRBJ2-3,few,TRBV19,TGTGCCACTCCAGTGTACGTGACAGATACGCAGTATTTT,CATPVYVTDTQYF
TRBD1,TRBJ1-1,few,TRBV18,TGTGCCAGCTCACGACAGTCGACAGGGCGGAACACTGAAGCTTTCTTT,CASSRQSTGRNTEAFF
TRBD1,TRBJ1-5,few,TRBV7-9,TGTGCCAGCAGCTCGCACGATTACAGGGGGCAAAGTCCTCAGCCCCAGCATTTT,CASSSHDYRGQSPQPQHF
.,TRBJ2-1,.,TRBV27,TGTGCCAGCAGTTTATCAAGGGCCGGGAATGAGCAGTTCTTC,CASSLSRAGNEQFF
TRBD2,TRBJ2-3,.,TRBV28,TGTGCCAGCAGTTTCACGCGGGGGGCTGGAGATACGCAGTATTTT,CASSFTRGAGDTQYF
TRBD1,TRBJ1-2,.,TRBV5-5,TGTGCCAGCAGCTCCCCCGGGACAGGGATCGGCTACACCTTC,CASSSPGTGIGYTF
.,TRBJ2-7,few,TRBV30,TGTGCCTGGAGTGGGGGTGGGTACGAGCAGTACTTC,CAWSGGGYEQYF
TRBD1,TRBJ1-2,few,TRBV9,TGTGCCAGCAGCGTAGCCCCGGCAGGGGGAATGGGCGGCTACACCTTC,CASSVAPAGGMGGYTF
.,TRBJ2-7,few,TRBV11-2,TGTGCCAGCAGCCGGGAACTCTTTGGGGGTAAAACCTACGAGCAGTACTTC,CASSRELFGGKTYEQYF
TRBD1,TRBJ2-7,.,TRBV7-9,TGTGCCAGCAGCCCACCCCGGGACAGCTACGAGCAGTACTTC,CASSPPRDSYEQYF
.,TRBJ2-1,.,TRBV20-1,TGCAGTGCTTTTCCACTTAACAATGAGCAGTTCTTC,CSAFPLNNEQFF
.,TRBJ2-7,.,TRBV12-5,TGTGCTAGTGGTAGGGACGGCTACGAGCAGTACTTC,CASGRDGYEQYF
.,TRBJ2-7,once,TRBV12-3/TRBV12-4,TGTGCCAGCAGGGCCCGTGGGGCTGGCGAGCAGTACTTC,CASRARGAGEQYF
TRBD1,TRBJ1-6,few,TRBV20-1,TGCAGTGCTAGAGATCTAGGGACAGCGGCTAATAATTCACCCCTCCACTTT,CSARDLGTAANNSPLHF
TRBD1,TRBJ1-1,.,TRBV9,TGTGCCAGCAGCGAGGGACAGAATACTGAAGCTTTCTTT,CASSEGQNTEAFF
TRBD2,TRBJ2-3,many,TRBV12-3/TRBV12-4,TGTGCCAGCAGTCCCCCTGCGGGGGTTACAGATACGCAGTATTTT,CASSPPAGVTDTQYF
.,TRBJ1-2,.,TRBV12-3/TRBV12-4,TGTGCCAGCAGTTTAGATCCAGGGGTGGATGGCTACACCTTC,CASSLDPGVDGYTF